The 3 T cell receptor beta chains reported below all come from one sample, sequenced in a study of cytomegalovirus exposure and HLA in healthy donors (TCRdb year 2017). Receptor libraries were prepared by the immunoSEQ multiplex PCR assay. For the multiplex PCR, a mixture combining 60 forward primers for TCR Vbeta segments and 13 reverse primers for TCR Jbeta segments was used. Not all clones reach the TCRdb copy of this immuneACCESS table, which keeps in-frame sequences only. Checked studies attribute under half of the gap to unresolved V genes and leave the rest unexplained. A total of 100,000 or so clones appear in this sample, roughly three quarters of them only once. The top ten clonotypes cover approximately 12% of the sample. The sequencing input was PBMCs. The receptors derive from a woman aged 40 to 50 in good health and CMV-seropositive.

The CDR3 DNA is TGTGCCAGCAGCCCTGTACAGGGGGCTTTGAGCGAGCAGTACTTC. It translates to CASSPVQGALSEQYF. The genes are TRBV9 and TRBJ2-7; TRBD1 matches 9 bases. The CDR3 runs to 15 residues. Trimming took 4 bases from V and 6 from J; bases not matched to a gene: 11. Germline lookup yields CDR1 SGDLS and CDR2 YYNGEE. The complete variable domain, with remaining parts taken from reference TRBV9 and TRBJ2-7, reads DSGVTQTPKHLITATGQRVTLRCSPRSGDLSVYWYQQSLDQGLQFLIQYYNGEERAKGNILERFSAQQFPDLHSELNLSSLELGDSALYFCASSPVQGALSEQYFGPGTRLTVT.

V is TRBV30 and J is TRBJ1-4; D remains ambiguous. The CDR3 length is 12 residues. The germline V gene has CDR1 GTSNPN and CDR2 SVGIG (reference sequence). Trimming cost V 2 bases and J 5 bases, with 6 bases left between them. The CDR3 bases are TGTGCCTGGAGTTTTTCGAATGAAAAACTGTTTTTT. Protein product: CAWSFSNEKLFF.

CDR3 sequence: CASSSSGTSGKQYF. For the CDR3, the DNA is TGTGCCAGCAGTTCCTCCGGGACTAGTGGCAAGCAGTACTTC. The rearrangement uses TRBV6-5 and TRBJ2-7; 8 bases align to TRBD2. The CDR3 has 14 residues. Germline CDR1 and CDR2: MNHEY and SVGAGI. The V gene end was trimmed by 4 bases and the J gene end by 8 bases; junction bases not matched to a gene: 10.